These 28 T cell receptor beta chains originate from one sample sequenced in a study of blood T cells in healthy people across ages. Next came a second PCR, run for about 7 to 12 cycles, which used a sample-barcoded 5' primer along with a J-beta primer mix. Each CDR3 protein is one row after TCRdb ran MiXCR on the 5' RACE reads. Among roughly 650,000 distinct CDR3 sequences listed, approximately 31% were seen once. The sequenced sample was blood. These receptor sequences come from a woman of 80 years or more in good health.

This clonotype was seen repeatedly, ten times or more. This chain connects TRBV9 to TRBJ2-3, with D possibly TRBD1 on 7 matching bases. CDR3 length equals 15 residues. V lost 4 bases, J lost 2 bases, and 14 bases lay in between. Germline V gene data show CDR1 as SGDLS and CDR2 as YYNGEE. In DNA form, the CDR3 reads TGTGCCAGCAGCCCTCGACAGGGACTCACAGATACGCAGTATTTT. This codes for CASSPRQGLTDTQYF.

This clonotype has a handful of counts. This chain links TRBV6-5 with TRBJ1-6, with 8 bases aligning to TRBD1. Germline lookup yields CDR1 MNHEY and CDR2 SVGAGI. Trimming cost V 4 bases and J 6 bases; bases outside gene matches: 5. This CDR3 spans 15 amino acids. CDR3 loop: CASSSATGVNSPLHF. CDR3 nucleotides: TGTGCCAGCAGTTCCGCGACAGGGGTTAATTCACCCCTCCACTTT.

The gene calls are TRBV20-1 and TRBJ2-1; TRBD2 matches at 7 bases. The V gene's germline CDR1 is DFQATT and CDR2 SNEGSKA (reference sequence). The CDR3 runs 15 residues. Unmatched junction bases numbered 8, after V lost 5 bases and J lost 1 base. The CDR3: CSAGPSGLSYNEQFF. In DNA, the CDR3 is TGCAGTGCTGGGCCTAGCGGACTATCCTACAATGAGCAGTTCTTC.

In its sample, this clonotype was seen a few times. One end of the junction fails to match germline, which may point to a read error. This chain joins TRBV7-2 and TRBJ1-2; tentatively, D is TRBD1 (5 bases). This CDR3 is 15 amino acids long. Germline CDR1 is SGHTA and CDR2 is FQGNSA. CDR3 in amino acids: CASSLAAGQNYGHTF. Here the CDR3 DNA reads TGTGCCAGCAGCTTAGCCGCAGGGCAGAACTATGGCCACACCTTC.

This clonotype was picked up a small number of times. This chain links TRBV20-1 with TRBJ2-4; no clear D gene. The germline V gene has CDR1 DFQATT and CDR2 SNEGSKA (reference sequence). V gave up 0 bases and J gave up 12 bases, with 12 bases separating them. The CDR3 runs 12 residues. CDR3 coding DNA: TGCAGTGCTAGAGATGCGGAGCCCCCTCAGTACTTC. Encoded protein: CSARDAEPPQYF.

Regarding this clonotype: A much bigger clone sits one base away, suggesting this may be a read error. This chain connects TRBV5-1 to TRBJ2-7, with 7 bases lining up with TRBD1. Germline assignment: CDR1 SGHRS and CDR2 YFSETQ. Losses at the gene ends were 9 bases for V and 7 bases for J; bases not matched to a gene: 19. This CDR3 region has 15 residues. The CDR3 here is CATSPSGTEYNEQYF. In DNA, the CDR3 is TGCGCCACCTCACCTTCAGGGACAGAGTACAATGAGCAGTACTTC.

Only a few counts were recorded for this clonotype. The rearrangement uses TRBV7-9 and TRBJ1-2; tentatively, D is TRBD1 (6 bases). Germline V gene sequence: CDR1 SEHNR, CDR2 FQNEAQ (reference sequence). The CDR3 length is 13 residues. V dropped 5 bases and J dropped 3 bases, with 10 bases sitting between them. The CDR3 DNA sequence: TGTGCCAGCAGCCACAGGGCGGACTATGGCTACACCTTC. It is translated as CASSHRADYGYTF.

With regard to this clonotype: A much larger clone lies one base from this, so it may be a read error. The gene calls are TRBV15 and TRBJ1-2; D possibly corresponds to TRBD1 (5 bases). Germline lookup yields CDR1 LNHNV and CDR2 YYDKDF (reference sequence). The CDR3 covers 17 residues. This CDR3 reads CAASRLAPGRRNYGYTF. The CDR3 DNA follows: TGTGCCGCCAGCAGACTAGCCCCGGGACGACGTAACTATGGCTACACCTTC.

This chain connects TRBV12-3 or TRBV12-4 to TRBJ2-2; D tentatively reads TRBD1 or TRBD2 (5 bases each). The V end was cut by 6 bases, the J end by 0 bases, with 14 bases between. This CDR3 comprises 16 residues. The CDR3 here is CASSQGTPANTGELFF. DNA for the CDR3: TGTGCCAGCAGCCAAGGGACGCCTGCGAACACCGGGGAGCTGTTTTTT.

The V gene is TRBV10-3, the J gene TRBJ2-3; D is unclear. The CDR3 has 11 amino acids. The V end was cut by 10 bases, the J end by 7 bases, with 12 bases between. The V gene's germline CDR1 is ENHRY and CDR2 SYGVKD. CDR3 nucleotide sequence: TGTGCCACCAAGGCCAATAATACGCAGTATTTT. Amino acid sequence: CATKANNTQYF.

The chain is built from TRBV20-1 and TRBJ2-7; TRBD1 agrees at 10 bases. The end of the DNA aligns better with TRBJ2-5, so the J call may be wrong. The CDR3 runs 14 residues. Germline V gene lookup returns CDR1 DFQATT and CDR2 SNEGSKA (reference sequence). The CDR3, as DNA: TGCAGTGCTGCCTGGGACAGGGGCTGGGAGACCCAGTACTTC. It yields the protein CSAAWDRGWETQYF.

This chain links TRBV7-2 with TRBJ2-7; D is perhaps TRBD2 (5 bases). V was pared by 3 bases and J by 1 base, with 13 bases between. This CDR3 is built from 15 residues. Germline V gene data show CDR1 as SGHTA and CDR2 as FQGNSA. CDR3 region: CASSLARVGSYEQYF. The CDR3 DNA reads as TGTGCCAGCAGCTTGGCGAGGGTGGGTTCCTACGAGCAGTACTTC. Using reference TRBV7-2 and TRBJ2-7 for the parts outside the CDR3, the full variable domain is GAGVSQSPSNKVTEKGKDVELRCDPISGHTALYWYRQSLGQGLEFLIYFQGNSAPDKSGLPSDRFSAERTGGSVSTLTIQRTQQEDSAVYLCASSLARVGSYEQYFGPGTRLTVT.

This clonotype has just a few counts. A read error may be the cause here, since a much bigger clone is one base away. The CDR3 DNA reads TGCAGCGGTGAGGGGCCAGGGTACGAGCAGTACTTC. This translates into CSGEGPGYEQYF. The rearrangement links TRBV29-1 to TRBJ2-7; D possibly matches TRBD1 or TRBD2 (5 bases each). The CDR3 consists of 12 residues. Germline V CDR1 and CDR2: SQVTM, ANQGSEA. Trimming took 7 bases from V and 4 from J, leaving 14 bases between them.

This clonotype was detected ten times or more. V usage is TRBV7-2 and J usage is TRBJ2-1; D unresolved. V was pared by 5 bases and J by 4 bases, with 15 bases between. Germline CDR1 and CDR2: SGHTA and FQGNSA. The CDR3 sequence is 15 residues long. CDR3 nucleotide sequence: TGTGCCAGCAGCCCGTTAGGTCGGATGTACAATGAGCAGTTCTTC. Its translation: CASSPLGRMYNEQFF.

This clonotype was seen many times. V is TRBV20-1 and J is TRBJ1-2, with D uncertain. This CDR3 has 16 residues. Germline CDR1 is DFQATT and CDR2 is SNEGSKA (reference sequence). The V and J ends lost 0 bases and 5 bases respectively, with 19 bases between them. CDR3 residues: CSARDYEFESFYGYTF. CDR3 DNA: TGCAGTGCTAGAGATTATGAGTTTGAGAGTTTTTATGGCTACACCTTC.

There are many counts of this clonotype. J is TRBJ2-1 and V is TRBV6-6, with a weak D call TRBD2 (6 bases). The CDR3 is made up of 15 amino acids. Germline loops: CDR1 MNHNY, CDR2 SVGAGI (reference sequence). V was shortened by 7 bases and J by 1 base, with 14 bases between the two germline ends. DNA for the CDR3: TGTGCCAGCACCCTGGGGGGTAGGTCCTACAATGAGCAGTTCTTC. It translates to CASTLGGRSYNEQFF.

This chain links TRBV5-4 with TRBJ2-5, with D possibly matching TRBD1 (6 bases). Germline-derived CDR1 and CDR2 are SGHNT and YYREEE (reference sequence). With 3 bases removed from V and 2 bases from J, the gap between germline ends came to 8 bases. There are 13 residues in the CDR3. The CDR3 sequence: CASSWTEQETQYF. CDR3 DNA: TGTGCCAGCAGCTGGACAGAGCAAGAGACCCAGTACTTC.

As concerns this clonotype: A clone one base away is much larger, so this may be a read error. This chain joins TRBV7-9 and TRBJ2-7, with 10 bases aligning to TRBD2. Per germline, CDR1 SEHNR and CDR2 FQNEAQ (reference sequence). The CDR3 has 15 amino acids. CDR3 protein: CARSLVASGGYEQYF. The CDR3, as DNA: TGTGCCCGCAGCTTAGTAGCTAGCGGGGGCTACGAGCAGTACTTC.

This chain uses TRBV19 with TRBJ1-1; D is uncertain. The CDR3 length is 16 residues. V was shortened by 0 bases and J by 1 base, with 12 bases between the two germline ends. Germline V gene sequence: CDR1 LNHDA, CDR2 SQIVND (reference sequence). CDR3 loop: CASSIDRDWGNTEAFF. In DNA, the CDR3 is TGTGCCAGTAGTATAGACCGGGATTGGGGGAACACTGAAGCTTTCTTT.

A few counts support this clonotype. This clone may be a read error of a much larger clone one base away. The chain links TRBV30 to TRBJ2-1; TRBD1 matches 8 bases. In germline, CDR1 is GTSNPN, CDR2 SVGIG (reference sequence). The CDR3 loop spans 14 amino acids. With 1 base clipped from V and 10 bases from J, the junction kept 9 bases outside the gene matches. CDR3: CAWSAGTGSYEQFF. CDR3 bases: TGTGCCTGGAGTGCTGGGACAGGCTCCTACGAGCAGTTCTTC.

This clonotype was counted ten times or more. This rearrangement joins TRBV11-2 to TRBJ1-2, with TRBD1 matching over 8 bases. The CDR3 contains 15 residues. Germline CDR1 and CDR2: SGHAT and FQNNGV. Trimming cost V 5 bases and J 6 bases; bases outside gene matches: 11. The DNA of the CDR3 is TGTGCCAGCAGCCGAACAGGGGGTTCTGATCATGGCTACACCTTC. It is translated as CASSRTGGSDHGYTF.

This clonotype has a count of ten or more. The chain links TRBV4-1 to TRBJ2-7, with 7 bases matching TRBD1. Germline V gives CDR1 MGHRA, CDR2 YSYEKL. Trimming took 6 bases from V and 4 from J; bases not matched to a gene: 9. The CDR3 runs 14 residues. The CDR3 DNA reads TGCGCCAGCAGACGGACAGGTAACTCTTACGAGCAGTACTTC. This codes for CASRRTGNSYEQYF.

Many counts were recorded for this clonotype. The chain combines TRBV4-3 with TRBJ1-2; unclear D gene. The V gene's germline CDR1 is LGHNA and CDR2 YSLEER. With 0 bases removed from V and 8 bases from J, the gap between germline ends came to 13 bases. This CDR3 region has 14 residues. The CDR3 reads CASSQDNVGYGYTF. CDR3 sequence (DNA): TGCGCCAGCAGCCAAGATAATGTGGGTTACGGCTACACCTTC.

The rearrangement joins TRBV28 to TRBJ1-4, with D tentatively TRBD1 (6 bases). The CDR3 totals 14 residues. Germline values: CDR1 MDHEN, CDR2 SYDVKM. The V gene lost 6 bases and the J gene lost 6 bases, with 14 bases spanning the gap. The CDR3 loop is CASSRTEPDEKLFF. CDR3 coding DNA: TGTGCCAGCAGCCGGACAGAGCCTGATGAAAAACTGTTTTTT. The whole variable domain, filled in from reference TRBV28 and TRBJ1-4, reads DVKVTQSSRYLVKRTGEKVFLECVQDMDHENMFWYRQDPGLGLRLIYFSYDVKMKEKGDIPEGYSVSREKKERFSLILESASTNQTSMYLCASSRTEPDEKLFFGSGTQLSVL.

On this clonotype itself: A much larger clone lies one base from this, so it may be a read error. The chain is built from TRBV4-2 and TRBJ2-7; D assignment may be TRBD1 or TRBD2 (5 bases each). The CDR3 sequence is 15 residues long. The germline CDR1 and CDR2 sequences are LGHNA and YNFKEQ. The V and J ends lost 2 bases and 3 bases respectively, with 14 bases between them. In DNA form, the CDR3 reads TGTGCCAGCAGCCAAACAACCGGGACCTGCTACGAGCAGTACTTC. Translated: CASSQTTGTCYEQYF.

About this clonotype itself: Being one base from a much bigger clone, this may be a read error. V gene TRBV30 combines with J gene TRBJ2-4; TRBD2 matches at 8 bases. CDR3 length equals 14 residues. Germline lookup yields CDR1 GTSNPN and CDR2 SVGIG (reference sequence). CDR3 nucleotides: TGTGCCTGCGCGGGACGGGAACTAGCGGACATTCGGTACTTC. Translating gives CACAGRELADIRYF.

This clonotype was observed at least ten times. The rearrangement joins TRBV20-1 to TRBJ2-7, with unresolved D. CDR3 length equals 11 residues. V lost 5 bases, J lost 3 bases, and 8 bases lay in between. In germline, CDR1 is DFQATT, CDR2 SNEGSKA (reference sequence). The CDR3 here is CSAPAGYEQYF. The DNA for the CDR3 is TGCAGTGCTCCGGCCGGCTACGAGCAGTACTTC.

The CDR3 coding sequence is TGTGCCAGCAGCTCGAGCTGGGGGCTCGATGAGCAGTACTTC. As protein: CASSSSWGLDEQYF. This chain joins TRBV7-9 and TRBJ2-7; D perhaps matches TRBD1 (6 bases). This CDR3 region has 14 residues. The V gene lost 4 bases and the J gene lost 7 bases, with 17 bases spanning the gap. The V gene's germline CDR1 is SEHNR and CDR2 FQNEAQ (reference sequence).